Presented here are 31 T cell receptor beta chains from one specimen sequenced in a study of tumor-infiltrating lymphocytes in primary liver carcinoma. Unsorted whole blood yielded the blood RNA, and germline DNA was also extracted. From 500 ng of total RNA, TCR beta-specific cDNA was reverse-transcribed using a constant-region primer. Three nested multiplex PCR rounds, a slightly modified ARM-PCR method, built the TCR beta libraries. Each of the first two PCR rounds ran about 9 cycles with TRBV1-TRBV30 forward and C-beta reverse primers. Using its own MiXCR run on the multiplex PCR reads, TCRdb lists one record per CDR3 protein. Among about 180,000 distinct CDR3 sequences listed, 50% to 75% were seen once. The source material was peripheral blood. The receptors shown here come from a man between 40 and 49 years old with primary liver carcinoma and hepatitis B virus infection.

V is TRBV7-8 and J is TRBJ2-1; tentative D call: TRBD2 (5 bases). The CDR3 contains 14 residues. Germline V gene lookup returns CDR1 SGHVS and CDR2 FQNEAQ. V lost 8 bases, J lost 0 bases, and 11 bases lay in between. CDR3 coding DNA: TGTGCCAGCGGCCCGGGGAACTCCTACAATGAGCAGTTCTTC. Amino acid sequence: CASGPGNSYNEQFF.

The chain uses TRBV13 and TRBJ2-7; 10 bases align to TRBD2. J gave up 5 bases and V 4 bases, and 5 bases lay outside the gene matches. This CDR3 spans 14 amino acids. Per the germline V gene, CDR1 is PRHDT and CDR2 is FYEKMQ (reference sequence). CDR3 bases: TGTGCCAGCAGCTCTCTAGCGGGAGCAAACGAGCAGTACTTC. Amino acid sequence: CASSSLAGANEQYF.

This chain joins TRBV13 and TRBJ2-6; D is tentatively TRBD1 or TRBD2 (5 bases each). This CDR3 is built from 17 residues. Deletions cut 8 bases from V and 0 bases from J, with 17 bases between. Germline loops: CDR1 PRHDT, CDR2 FYEKMQ (reference sequence). CDR3 in amino acids: CASRQRGGYSGANVLTF. As DNA, the CDR3 is TGTGCCAGCCGCCAGAGGGGTGGGTACTCTGGGGCCAACGTCCTGACTTTC. The whole variable domain, filled in from reference TRBV13 and TRBJ2-6, reads AAGVIQSPRHLIKEKRETATLKCYPIPRHDTVYWYQQGPGQDPQFLISFYEKMQSDKGSIPDRFSAQQFSDYHSELNMSSLELGDSALYFCASRQRGGYSGANVLTFGAGSRLTVL.

Concerning this clonotype itself: A read error may produce the germline difference seen at one junction end. The chain couples TRBV11-2 to TRBJ2-1, with D perhaps TRBD2 (6 bases). The CDR3 is made up of 15 amino acids. From germline, CDR1 is SGHAT and CDR2 FQNNGV. The CDR3, as DNA: TGTGCCAGGAGCCTGGAGGGCCACACCTACTATGAGCAGTTCTTC. Protein sequence: CARSLEGHTYYEQFF.

The chain has TRBV11-1 and TRBJ2-7; TRBD1 aligns across 7 bases. This CDR3 is 15 amino acids long. Per the germline V gene, CDR1 is SGHAT and CDR2 is FQDESV (reference sequence). With 9 bases clipped from V and 2 bases from J, the junction kept 13 bases outside the gene matches. The CDR3 coding sequence is TGTGCCAGTAGGTACACAGGGGTCACCACCTACGAGCAGTACTTC. Protein: CASRYTGVTTYEQYF.

In regard to this clonotype: One end of the junction fails to match germline, which may point to a read error. The chain has TRBV11-2 and TRBJ2-7; D is undetermined. This CDR3 contains 14 residues. Germline V gene lookup returns CDR1 SGHAT and CDR2 FQNNGV. In DNA, the CDR3 is TGTGCCAGCAACTTAACCGACGGAGTCTACAATCAGTACTTC. Encoded protein: CASNLTDGVYNQYF.

A note on this clonotype: The germline gene is not matched at one end of the junction; a read error may be the cause. This chain links TRBV11-2 with TRBJ2-3; D is ambiguous. CDR1 is SGHAT and CDR2 is FQNNGV in the germline V gene. The CDR3 spans 16 residues. CDR3 region: CASGLDLATSTDTQYF. The CDR3 bases are TGTGCCAGCGGCTTAGATTTGGCTACGAGCACAGATACGCAGTATTTT.

The J gene is TRBJ2-1, the V gene TRBV5-4, with 12 bases matching TRBD1. Trimming cost V 4 bases and J 0 bases; bases outside gene matches: 2. From germline, CDR1 is SGHNT and CDR2 YYREEE (reference sequence). This CDR3 comprises 16 residues. CDR3 sequence (DNA): TGTGCCAGCAGCGAGGGACAGGGGGCCTCCTACAATGAGCAGTTCTTC. Its protein product is CASSEGQGASYNEQFF. Complete variable domain (other parts from reference TRBV5-4 and TRBJ2-1): ETGVTQSPTHLIKTRGQQVTLRCSSQSGHNTVSWYQQALGQGPQFIFQYYREEENGRGNFPPRFSGLQFPNYSSELNVNALELDDSALYLCASSEGQGASYNEQFFGPGTRLTVL.

About this clonotype: Since no conserved phenylalanine or tryptophan closes the CDR3, a read error is the likely cause. The V gene is TRBV11-2, the J gene TRBJ2-2; the D is unclear. CDR3 length: 16 residues. V shed 6 bases and J shed 0 bases, with 14 bases lying between them. From germline, CDR1 is SGHAT and CDR2 FQNNGV. The CDR3 bases are TGTGCCAGCAGTCCTTCTGTCCCTCCGAACACCGGGGAGCTGTTTATT. Its protein product is CASSPSVPPNTGELFI.

This clonotype was seen just once. A much larger clone differs from this one at a single base, so this may be a read error. This chain links TRBV24-1 with TRBJ2-3; D remains unclear. The germline V gene encodes CDR1 KGHDR and CDR2 SFDVKD. The CDR3 contains 15 residues. The CDR3 protein is CATGDPRQGTDTQYF. For the CDR3, the DNA is TGTGCCACCGGTGATCCCCGGCAGGGCACAGATACGCAGTATTTT.

The chain joins TRBV6-1 to TRBJ2-1; 8 bases line up with TRBD1. Trimming at V came to 5 bases and at J to 2 bases, leaving 2 bases not matched to a gene. CDR1 and CDR2 from the germline V gene are MNHNS and SASEGT. The CDR3 sequence is 14 residues long. CDR3 DNA: TGTGCCAGCAGTTCGGGACAGGCCTACAATGAGCAGTTCTTC. Translating it yields CASSSGQAYNEQFF.

The rearrangement links TRBV6-5 to TRBJ1-4; maybe TRBD1 (5 bases). Trimming took off 6 bases at V and 1 base at J, with 12 bases between the two ends. The CDR3 is 15 residues long. Germline CDR1 and CDR2: MNHEY and SVGAGI. This chain's CDR3 is CASSPGGVTNEKLFF. In nucleotides, the CDR3 is TGTGCCAGCAGCCCCGGGGGGGTAACTAATGAAAAACTGTTTTTT.

The chain is built from TRBV6-1 and TRBJ1-1; D is unresolved. Trimming pared 6 bases from V and 3 bases from J, leaving 8 bases between. Germline V gene sequence: CDR1 MNHNS, CDR2 SASEGT. The CDR3 length is 12 residues. As DNA, the CDR3 is TGTGCCAGCAGCGAATGGGACACTGAAGCTTTCTTT. Translated: CASSEWDTEAFF.

The genes are TRBV10-2 and TRBJ1-1, with TRBD1 as a possible D gene (6 bases). The V gene's germline CDR1 is WSHSY and CDR2 SAAADI. V dropped 10 bases and J dropped 0 bases, with 15 bases sitting between them. CDR3 length equals 14 residues. The CDR3 DNA sequence: TGCGCCACCCAGGACAGTGACTTGAACACTGAAGCTTTCTTT. Its protein product is CATQDSDLNTEAFF.

This clonotype occurred a few times. The rearrangement uses TRBV6-2 or TRBV6-3 and TRBJ2-1, with D possibly being TRBD2 (5 bases). The CDR3 is made up of 15 amino acids. Germline lookup yields CDR1 MNHEY and CDR2 SVGEGT. The V end lost 2 bases, the J end lost 0 bases, and 8 bases lay between the germline ends. The DNA for the CDR3 is TGTGCCAGCAGTTACCTGGACTCCTCCTACAATGAGCAGTTCTTC. This translates into CASSYLDSSYNEQFF.

J is TRBJ1-5 and V is TRBV4-2; D possibly corresponds to TRBD1 (5 bases). This CDR3 comprises 15 residues. The V end lost 3 bases, the J end lost 0 bases, and 9 bases lay between the germline ends. Germline V gives CDR1 LGHNA, CDR2 YNFKEQ. The CDR3 spells CASSQRQSSNQPQHF. DNA for the CDR3: TGTGCCAGCAGCCAGCGACAGAGTAGCAATCAGCCCCAGCATTTT.

The V gene is TRBV10-3, the J gene TRBJ1-2, with TRBD1 identical over 7 bases. The CDR3 totals 17 residues. The V and J ends lost 2 bases and 0 bases, in that order; junction bases with no gene match: 9. CDR1 ENHRY and CDR2 SYGVKD come from the germline V gene. CDR3 protein: CAISEPTGRVTNYGYTF. The CDR3 region has the DNA TGTGCCATCAGTGAGCCGACAGGGAGGGTTACTAACTATGGCTACACCTTC.

The V and J genes are TRBV6-1 and TRBJ2-3; TRBD1 matches 7 bases. Trimming removed 1 base from V and 3 bases from J; junction bases left unmatched: 7. The germline V gene encodes CDR1 MNHNS and CDR2 SASEGT. This CDR3 contains 16 residues. The CDR3, as DNA: TGTGCCAGCAGTGAAGTGTCCGGGACAGTAACAGATACGCAGTATTTT. Translating gives CASSEVSGTVTDTQYF.

A note on this clonotype: At one end, the junction sequence differs from germline, possibly due to a read error. The chain carries TRBV7-8 and TRBJ2-2, with 10 nucleotides matching TRBD2. The CDR3 contains 15 residues. CDR1 is SGHVS and CDR2 is FQNEAQ in the germline V gene. The CDR3 sequence: CTSSPGLAVTGELFF. CDR3 nucleotide sequence: TGTACCAGCAGCCCAGGACTAGCGGTCACCGGGGAGCTGTTTTTT.

About this clonotype: Germline and junction disagree at one end, which may indicate a read error. The genes are TRBV29-1 and TRBJ2-7; 7 positions agree with TRBD2. The CDR3 has 14 residues. Germline V CDR1 and CDR2: SQVTM, ANQGSEA. CDR3 bases: TGCAGCGTTGAACGGCTACCGGGAGGTTCCGAGCAATACTTC. Translating it yields CSVERLPGGSEQYF.

This chain uses TRBV5-5 with TRBJ1-6, with TRBD1 as a possible D gene (5 bases). Germline values: CDR1 SGHKS, CDR2 YYEKEE (reference sequence). The CDR3 loop spans 15 amino acids. V was pared by 1 base and J by 7 bases, with 12 bases between. DNA for the CDR3: TGTGCCAGCAGCTTGACCACAGGTCCAAATTCACCCCTCCACTTT. This encodes CASSLTTGPNSPLHF.

Regarding this clonotype: A much larger clonotype is one base distant, so this may be a read error. The chain carries TRBV29-1 and TRBJ2-5; D uncertain. V lost 5 bases and J lost 4, with 17 bases in between. The germline gives CDR1 SQVTM, CDR2 ANQGSEA. The length of the CDR3 is 14 residues. The CDR3 sequence: CSVIPVGMIETQYF. The CDR3 bases are TGCAGCGTTATTCCAGTGGGCATGATAGAGACCCAGTACTTC.

A note on this clonotype: This may be a read error, as it is one base from a much larger clone. The CDR3 coding sequence is TGCAGCGTTGGCAGGGGGACAGATACGCAGTATTTT. It is translated as CSVGRGTDTQYF. This chain uses TRBV29-1 with TRBJ2-3; 7 bases map to TRBD1. Germline V gene lookup returns CDR1 SQVTM and CDR2 ANQGSEA. V lost 4 bases, J lost 3 bases, and 1 base stayed unmatched. The CDR3 has 12 amino acids.

V usage is TRBV6-5 and J usage is TRBJ1-6; no clear D. The germline V gene has CDR1 MNHEY and CDR2 SVGAGI. Trimming took 7 bases from V and 1 from J, leaving 8 bases between them. This CDR3 comprises 14 residues. The CDR3 sequence is CASKRRSYNSPLHF. In DNA, the CDR3 is TGTGCCAGCAAAAGGAGATCCTATAATTCACCCCTCCACTTT.

The chain is built from TRBV2 and TRBJ1-5; tentative D call: TRBD1 (5 bases). Germline lookup yields CDR1 SNHLY and CDR2 FYNNEI. This CDR3 has 13 residues. V lost 7 bases and J 4 bases, leaving 11 bases between the germline ends. CDR3 nucleotides: TGTGCCAGCAACGTGGGGGGAAATCAGCCCCAGCATTTT. Protein sequence: CASNVGGNQPQHF.

The count of this clonotype is one. A read error may be the cause here, since a much bigger clone is one base away. The rearrangement joins TRBV6-1 to TRBJ2-2, with D possibly TRBD2 on 5 matching bases. The CDR3 runs 13 residues. Germline V gives CDR1 MNHNS, CDR2 SASEGT. The CDR3 bases are TGTGCCAGCACCCCCTCAAACACCGGGGAGCCGTTTTTT. Protein: CASTPSNTGEPFF.

Only a few counts were recorded for this clonotype. The CDR3 DNA reads as TGTGCCAGCAGTTTATCAGCAGCGGCGTCCTACAATGAGCAGTTCTTC. This codes for CASSLSAAASYNEQFF. The genes are TRBV12-3 or TRBV12-4 and TRBJ2-1; TRBD2 might be the D (5 bases). Trimming pared 2 bases from V and 1 base from J, leaving 12 bases between. The CDR3 length is 16 residues.

This clonotype was observed once. Mismatch with germline at one junction end may stem from a read error. The chain joins TRBV6-5 to TRBJ1-2, with TRBD1 identical over 7 bases. The CDR3 spans 16 residues. Germline V CDR1 and CDR2: MNHEY, SVGAGI. CDR3 nucleotide sequence: TGCGCCAGCAGTTACGCGATGGGAGGACAGGTTTATGGCTACACCTTC. Protein product: CASSYAMGGQVYGYTF.

There are a few counts of this clonotype. The rearrangement links TRBV4-2 to TRBJ1-1, with D possibly matching TRBD1 (5 bases). V lost 0 bases and J 8 bases, leaving 13 bases between the germline ends. The CDR3 has 14 residues. CDR1 is LGHNA, CDR2 YNFKEQ, per germline. CDR3 sequence reads: CASSQDAGPGEAFF. The CDR3 DNA reads TGTGCCAGCAGCCAAGATGCGGGGCCCGGGGAAGCTTTCTTT.

This clonotype was seen a handful of times. This chain links TRBV6-5 with TRBJ2-7; weak D call: TRBD2 (6 bases). With 6 bases removed from V and 0 bases from J, the gap between germline ends came to 24 bases. The germline V gene has CDR1 MNHEY and CDR2 SVGAGI. The CDR3 has 18 residues. The CDR3 DNA follows: TGTGCCAGCAGCACCCCCGGGGGTAGCTGGCGGTTCTCCTACGAGCAGTACTTC. Translating it yields CASSTPGGSWRFSYEQYF.

With regard to this clonotype: This clone may be a read error of a much larger clone one base away. The V gene is TRBV5-1, the J gene TRBJ2-5, with TRBD2 identical over 12 bases. Germline values: CDR1 SGHRS, CDR2 YFSETQ. V lost 7 bases to trimming and J lost 5 bases; unmatched junction nucleotides: 15. The CDR3 has 17 amino acids. Here the CDR3 reads CASSLVVLAGGNETQYF. In DNA, the CDR3 is TGCGCCAGCTCTCTTGTCGTACTAGCGGGAGGAAATGAGACCCAGTACTTC.